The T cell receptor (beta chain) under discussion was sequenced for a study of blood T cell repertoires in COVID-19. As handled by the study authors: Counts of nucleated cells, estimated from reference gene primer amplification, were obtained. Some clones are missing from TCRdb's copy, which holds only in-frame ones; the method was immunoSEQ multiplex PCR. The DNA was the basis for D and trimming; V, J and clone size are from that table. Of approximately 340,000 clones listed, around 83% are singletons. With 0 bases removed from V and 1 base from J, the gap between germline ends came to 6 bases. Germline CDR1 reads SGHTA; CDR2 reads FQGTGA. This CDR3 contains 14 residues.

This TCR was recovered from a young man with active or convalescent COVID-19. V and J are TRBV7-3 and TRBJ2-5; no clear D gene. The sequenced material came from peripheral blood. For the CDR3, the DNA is TGTGCCAGCAGCTTAACGAGGTTCCAAGAGACCCAGTACTTC. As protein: CASSLTRFQETQYF.